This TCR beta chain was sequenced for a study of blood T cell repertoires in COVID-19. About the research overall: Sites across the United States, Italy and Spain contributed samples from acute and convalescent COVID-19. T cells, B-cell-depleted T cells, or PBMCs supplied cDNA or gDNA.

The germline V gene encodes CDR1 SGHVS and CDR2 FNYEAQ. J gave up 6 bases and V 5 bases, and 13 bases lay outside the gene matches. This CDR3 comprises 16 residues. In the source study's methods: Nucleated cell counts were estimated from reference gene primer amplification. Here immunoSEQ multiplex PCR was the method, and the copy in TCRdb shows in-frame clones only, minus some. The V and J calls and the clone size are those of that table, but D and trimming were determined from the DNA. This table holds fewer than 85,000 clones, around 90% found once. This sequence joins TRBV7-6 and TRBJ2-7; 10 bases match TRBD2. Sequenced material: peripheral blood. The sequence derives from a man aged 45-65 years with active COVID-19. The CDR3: CASSLEAGGPMGEQYF. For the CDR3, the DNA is TGTGCCAGCAGCCTAGAAGCGGGAGGGCCGATGGGCGAGCAGTACTTC.